A selection of T cell receptor beta chains follows, all from one sample in a study of regulatory T cells. Sequenced by immunoSEQ multiplex PCR; TCRdb stores in-frame clones only, minus some. The sample contains a few thousand clones, over 85% of which appear only once. Sequencing was carried out using CD4+ Tregs sorted from blood. Every receptor here comes from a young adult with CD3G deficiency. CDR3s include the opening cysteine and the closing phenylalanine or tryptophan. The order of the fields is D gene, V gene, J gene, CDR3 length, clone size, CDR3 protein, CDR3 DNA. A D gene is named only where the DNA matches it firmly. A row's size may be missing; if present it is once, few, many or a size class.

>.|TRBV19|TRBJ2-1|15|.
CASSMRTMSGGEQFF
TGTGCCAGTAGTATGCGAACAATGAGCGGTGGTGAGCAGTTCTTC
>.|TRBV7-9|TRBJ2-3|15|.
CASTLLETDSNTQYF
TGTGCCAGCACCCTCTTAGAGACCGACAGTAATACGCAGTATTTT
>.|TRBV6-1|TRBJ1-2|15|.
CASSERTVVRGGYTF
TGTGCCAGCAGTGAAAGGACAGTCGTCAGGGGTGGCTACACCTTC
>.|TRBV10-3|TRBJ1-1|13|.
CAISERVNTEAFF
TGTGCCATCAGTGAGCGGGTGAACACTGAAGCTTTCTTT
>.|TRBV21-1|TRBJ2-7|15|.
CARTQRGARSYEQYF
TGTGCCAGAACCCAAAGAGGGGCACGATCCTACGAGCAGTACTTC
>TRBD2|TRBV2|TRBJ2-1|15|.
CASRGTSGSYNEQFF
TGTGCCAGCAGGGGGACTAGCGGGTCCTACAATGAGCAGTTCTTC
>.|TRBV6-1|TRBJ1-2|15|once
CASSNQGKGDYGYTF
TGTGCCAGCAGTAACCAGGGAAAGGGGGACTATGGCTACACCTTC
>.|TRBV19|TRBJ2-1|14|.
CASSIADANNEQFF
TGTGCCAGTAGTATAGCGGACGCGAACAATGAGCAGTTCTTC
>TRBD2|TRBV28|TRBJ2-4|15|.
CASSLGAGGGNIQYF
TGTGCCAGCAGTTTAGGGGCTGGCGGGGGGAACATTCAGTACTTC
>.|TRBV6-1|TRBJ2-3|11|.
CATKTTDTQYF
TGTGCCACCAAGACAACCGATACGCAGTATTTT
>.|TRBV11-2|TRBJ2-1|15|.
CASSLDPGPLNEQFF
TGTGCCAGCAGCTTAGACCCGGGACCGCTCAATGAGCAGTTCTTC
>TRBD1|TRBV6-1|TRBJ1-2|16|once
CASSEATGGAGYGYTF
TGTGCCAGCAGTGAAGCAACAGGGGGCGCTGGTTATGGCTACACCTTC
>TRBD1|TRBV5-1|TRBJ1-1|14|.
CASSTGQGGTEAFF
TGCGCCAGCAGCACCGGACAGGGAGGGACTGAAGCTTTCTTT
>TRBD2|TRBV5-1|TRBJ2-2|14|.
CASSLSGSTGELFF
TGCGCCAGCAGCTTAAGCGGGAGCACCGGGGAGCTGTTTTTT
>.|TRBV10-1|TRBJ2-6|14|.
CASSAQSRANVLTF
TGCGCCAGCAGTGCACAAAGTCGGGCCAACGTCCTGACTTTC
>.|TRBV6-6|TRBJ2-7|16|once
CASSYAGIGVLAEQYF
TGTGCCAGCAGTTATGCCGGAATAGGGGTTCTGGCCGAGCAGTACTTC
>TRBD1|TRBV18|TRBJ2-3|15|.
CASSPVDRVTDTQYF
TGTGCCAGCTCACCGGTCGACAGGGTAACAGATACGCAGTATTTT
>TRBD2|TRBV19|TRBJ2-1|13|.
CASSVGTSGEQFF
TGTGCCAGTAGTGTCGGGACTAGCGGAGAGCAGTTCTTC
>.|TRBV9|TRBJ2-5|15|.
CASSANGDFQETQYF
TGTGCCAGCAGCGCTAATGGGGACTTTCAAGAGACCCAGTACTTC
>.|TRBV28|TRBJ2-7|14|once
CASSPWGDSYEQYF
TGTGCCAGCAGTCCATGGGGCGACTCCTACGAGCAGTACTTC
>.|TRBV6-1|TRBJ1-4|15|.
CASSDRGWTNEKLFF
TGTGCCAGCAGTGACAGGGGATGGACTAATGAAAAACTGTTTTTT
>.|TRBV7-9|TRBJ2-1|17|.
CASSFRAAQLTYNEQFF
TGTGCCAGCAGCTTTAGGGCAGCCCAACTAACCTACAATGAGCAGTTCTTC
>TRBD1|TRBV18|TRBJ2-1|14|.
CASSPRDRGEEQFF
TGTGCCAGCTCACCCCGGGACAGGGGAGAGGAGCAGTTCTTC
>.|TRBV7-9|TRBJ2-2|12|.
CASSQSAGELFF
TGTGCCAGCAGCCAAAGCGCCGGGGAGCTGTTTTTT
>.|TRBV5-1|TRBJ1-1|13|.
CASSFTLNTEAFF
TGCGCCAGCAGTTTTACACTGAACACTGAAGCTTTCTTT
>TRBD2|TRBV7-8|TRBJ2-3|20|.
CASSPRTVGRPSGRGDTQYF
TGTGCCAGCAGCCCGAGGACAGTTGGACGTCCTAGCGGGAGGGGAGATACGCAGTATTTT
>.|TRBV28|TRBJ2-5|13|.
CASSSRVRGTQYF
TGTGCCAGCAGTTCAAGGGTTAGGGGGACCCAGTACTTC
>TRBD2|TRBV6-1|TRBJ2-1|13|.
CASQREGYNEQFF
TGTGCCAGCCAGCGGGAGGGGTACAATGAGCAGTTCTTC
>TRBD1|TRBV5-6|TRBJ2-1|15|.
CASSRDRVGGNEQFF
TGTGCCAGCAGCCGGGACAGGGTCGGAGGCAATGAGCAGTTCTTC
>TRBD1|TRBV28|TRBJ1-2|14|.
CASSTGGGSGGYTF
TGTGCCAGCAGTACAGGGGGCGGGAGCGGTGGCTACACCTTC
>.|TRBV15|TRBJ1-4|16|.
CATSRKGHSTNEKLFF
TGTGCCACCAGCAGGAAAGGACACTCAACTAATGAAAAACTGTTTTTT
>TRBD1|TRBV7-8|TRBJ2-7|15|once
CASSPGTGSSYEQYF
TGTGCCAGCAGCCCGGGGACAGGGTCCTCCTACGAGCAGTACTTC
>.|TRBV19|TRBJ1-1|16|.
CASSTGWGGVRTEAFF
TGTGCCAGTAGTACCGGGTGGGGAGGGGTGCGTACTGAAGCTTTCTTT
>.|TRBV6-1|TRBJ2-3|15|.
CGISRRGTGTDTQYF
TGTGGCATCTCAAGGCGGGGAACGGGCACAGATACGCAGTATTTT
>.|TRBV13|TRBJ2-1|14|.
CASSLSGSYHEQFF
TGTGCCAGCAGCTTATCGGGCTCGTACCATGAGCAGTTCTTC
>TRBD2|TRBV7-9|TRBJ2-5|14|.
CASSSGLAGETQYF
TGTGCCAGCAGCTCGGGACTAGCGGGAGAGACCCAGTACTTC
>TRBD2|TRBV7-8|TRBJ2-7|15|.
CASSLGLAGAYEQYF
TGTGCCAGCAGCTTAGGTCTAGCGGGAGCCTACGAGCAGTACTTC
>.|TRBV29-1|TRBJ2-5|19|.
CSTPWGQKGGGQGQETQYF
TGCAGCACCCCCTGGGGACAGAAGGGGGGGGGCCAGGGCCAAGAGACCCAGTACTTC
>.|TRBV5-4|TRBJ1-2|13|.
CASSLGQSKGYTF
TGTGCCAGCAGCTTGGGACAATCGAAAGGCTACACCTTC
>.|TRBV19|TRBJ1-2|13|once
CASREPGGYGYTF
TGTGCCAGTAGGGAGCCCGGCGGGTATGGCTACACCTTC
>TRBD1|TRBV28|TRBJ2-1|14|.
CASAGTGGFNEQFF
TGTGCCAGCGCCGGGACAGGGGGCTTCAATGAGCAGTTCTTC
>TRBD2|TRBV7-9|TRBJ2-1|15|.
CASSPGTSLRYEQFF
TGTGCCAGCAGCCCCGGGACTAGCTTGAGGTATGAGCAGTTCTTC
>TRBD1|TRBV5-1|TRBJ1-1|13|.
CASSSETGVEAFF
TGCGCCAGCAGCTCCGAAACAGGGGTCGAAGCTTTCTTT
>TRBD2|TRBV28|TRBJ2-5|17|.
CASSETRAGIFEETQYF
TGTGCCAGCAGTGAAACTAGAGCGGGAATTTTTGAGGAGACCCAGTACTTC
>TRBD2|TRBV7-9|TRBJ2-5|15|.
CASSFRGRAQETQYF
TGTGCCAGCAGCTTTCGGGGGAGGGCCCAAGAGACCCAGTACTTC
>.|TRBV10-2|TRBJ1-1|13|.
CASSQTANTEAFF
TGCGCCAGCAGCCAGACGGCGAACACTGAAGCTTTCTTT
>.|TRBV10-3|TRBJ1-2|11|.
CAISAGDGYTF
TGTGCCATCAGTGCCGGGGATGGCTACACCTTC
>TRBD2|TRBV29-1|TRBJ2-1|15|.
CSATLLAGGPHEQFF
TGCAGCGCTACTTTACTAGCGGGAGGGCCACATGAGCAGTTCTTC
>.|TRBV6-1|TRBJ2-7|12|.
CASSEHSYEQYF
TGTGCCAGCAGTGAACACTCCTACGAGCAGTACTTC
>.|TRBV28|TRBJ2-5|15|.
CASSLRGYRKETQYF
TGTGCCAGCAGTTTAAGGGGGTATAGGAAAGAGACCCAGTACTTC
>.|TRBV2|TRBJ2-7|13|.
CASSRGSSYEQYF
TGTGCCAGCAGCCGGGGTAGCTCCTACGAGCAGTACTTC
>.|TRBV6-1|TRBJ1-4|14|.
CASRDISTNEKLFF
TGTGCCAGCAGGGACATCTCAACTAATGAAAAACTGTTTTTT
>TRBD1|TRBV10-3|TRBJ1-2|13|.
CATAGQGIEGYTF
TGTGCCACCGCGGGACAGGGGATTGAGGGCTACACCTTC
>.|TRBV5-6|TRBJ1-2|12|once
CASSSFERGYTF
TGTGCCAGCAGCTCCTTCGAGCGGGGCTACACCTTC
>.|TRBV9|TRBJ1-3|14|.
CASSPGPTGNTIYF
TGTGCCAGCTCACCCGGACCGACAGGAAACACCATATATTTT
>.|TRBV5-1|TRBJ2-7|15|once
CASSLGGGSGYEQYF
TGCGCCAGCAGCTTAGGTGGAGGGAGTGGGTACGAGCAGTACTTC
>TRBD1|TRBV19|TRBJ1-2|14|.
CASNQPGTEYGYTF
TGTGCCAGTAATCAACCCGGGACAGAGTATGGCTACACCTTC
>.|TRBV5-4|TRBJ1-6|15|.
CASSLTFQADSPLHF
TGTGCCAGCAGCTTGACGTTCCAGGCAGATTCACCCCTCCACTTT
>.|TRBV6-1|TRBJ2-4|15|.
CASSERALAKNIQYF
TGTGCCAGCAGTGAAAGGGCCCTAGCCAAAAACATTCAGTACTTC